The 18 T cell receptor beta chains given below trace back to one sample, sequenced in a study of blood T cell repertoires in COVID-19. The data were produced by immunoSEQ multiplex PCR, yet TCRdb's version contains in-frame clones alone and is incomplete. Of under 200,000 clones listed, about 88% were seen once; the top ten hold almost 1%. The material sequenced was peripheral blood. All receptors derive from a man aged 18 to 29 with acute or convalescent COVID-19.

In nucleotides, the CDR3 is TGTGCCAGCTCACCACAGGCGGGAGATACGCAGTATTTT. Translation: CASSPQAGDTQYF. This chain connects TRBV18 to TRBJ2-3; tentatively, D is TRBD2 (5 bases). Trimming removed 1 base from V and 5 bases from J, with 7 bases in between. The CDR3 runs to 13 residues. CDR1 is KGHSH and CDR2 is LQKENI in the germline V gene.

The chain's CDR3 is CASSDHKQGSKLFF. In nucleotides, the CDR3 is TGTGCCAGCAGCGACCATAAACAGGGATCAAAACTGTTTTTT. The V gene is TRBV11-2, the J gene TRBJ1-4; perhaps TRBD1 as D (6 bases). From germline, CDR1 is SGHAT and CDR2 FQNNGV. The length of the CDR3 is 14 residues. The V and J ends lost 5 bases and 10 bases respectively, with 17 bases between them. Full variable domain (remainder filled in from reference TRBV11-2 and TRBJ1-4): EAGVAQSPRYKIIEKRQSVAFWCNPISGHATLYWYQQILGQGPKLLIQFQNNGVVDDSQLPKDRFSAERLKGVDSTLKIQPAKLEDSAVYLCASSDHKQGSKLFFGSGTQLSVL.

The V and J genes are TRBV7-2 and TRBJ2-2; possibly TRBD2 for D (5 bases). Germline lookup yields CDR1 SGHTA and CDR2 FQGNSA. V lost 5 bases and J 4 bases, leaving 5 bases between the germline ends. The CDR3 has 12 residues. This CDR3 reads CASSRGTGELFF. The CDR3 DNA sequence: TGTGCCAGCAGCCGGGGCACCGGGGAGCTGTTTTTT.

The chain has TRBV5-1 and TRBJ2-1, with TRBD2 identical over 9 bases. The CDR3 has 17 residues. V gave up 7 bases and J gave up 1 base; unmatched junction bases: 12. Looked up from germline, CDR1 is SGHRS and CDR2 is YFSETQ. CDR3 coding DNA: TGCGCCAGCTATAGGGGGGCGGGGGGGCTATCCTACAATGAGCAGTTCTTC. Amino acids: CASYRGAGGLSYNEQFF.

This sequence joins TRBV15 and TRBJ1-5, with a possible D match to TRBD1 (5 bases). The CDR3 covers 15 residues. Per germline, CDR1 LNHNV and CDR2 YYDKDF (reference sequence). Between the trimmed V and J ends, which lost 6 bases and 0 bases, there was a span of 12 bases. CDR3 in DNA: TGTGCCACCAGTATGGACACGTATAGCAATCAGCCCCAGCATTTT. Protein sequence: CATSMDTYSNQPQHF.

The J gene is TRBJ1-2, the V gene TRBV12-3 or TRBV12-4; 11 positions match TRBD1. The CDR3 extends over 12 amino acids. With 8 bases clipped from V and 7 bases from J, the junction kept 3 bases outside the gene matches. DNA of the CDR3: TGTGCCAGCGGACAGGGGGCTGGTGGCTACACCTTC. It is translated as CASGQGAGGYTF.

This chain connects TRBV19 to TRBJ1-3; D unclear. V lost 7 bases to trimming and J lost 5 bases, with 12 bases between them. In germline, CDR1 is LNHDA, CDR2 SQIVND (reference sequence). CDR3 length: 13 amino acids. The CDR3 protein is CASTSRTRNTIYF. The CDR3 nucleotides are TGTGCCAGTACTTCTCGGACTCGAAACACCATATATTTT.

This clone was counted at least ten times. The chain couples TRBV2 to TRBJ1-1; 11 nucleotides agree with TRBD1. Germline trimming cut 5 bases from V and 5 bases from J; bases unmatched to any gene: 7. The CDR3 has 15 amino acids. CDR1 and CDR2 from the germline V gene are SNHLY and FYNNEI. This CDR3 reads CASSNTGTGGTEAFF. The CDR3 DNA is TGTGCCAGCAGTAACACCGGGACAGGGGGTACTGAAGCTTTCTTT.

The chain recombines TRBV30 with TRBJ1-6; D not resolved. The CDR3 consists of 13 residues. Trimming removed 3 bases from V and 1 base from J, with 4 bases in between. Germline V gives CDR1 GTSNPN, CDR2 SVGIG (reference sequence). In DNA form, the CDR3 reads TGTGCCTGGAGCCGTTCCTATAATTCACCCCTCCACTTT. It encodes CAWSRSYNSPLHF.

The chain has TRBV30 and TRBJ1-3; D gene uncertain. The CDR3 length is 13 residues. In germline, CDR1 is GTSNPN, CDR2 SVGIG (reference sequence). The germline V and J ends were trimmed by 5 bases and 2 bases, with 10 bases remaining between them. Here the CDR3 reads CAWGRLTGNTIYF. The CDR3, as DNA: TGTGCCTGGGGCAGACTGACTGGAAACACCATATATTTT.

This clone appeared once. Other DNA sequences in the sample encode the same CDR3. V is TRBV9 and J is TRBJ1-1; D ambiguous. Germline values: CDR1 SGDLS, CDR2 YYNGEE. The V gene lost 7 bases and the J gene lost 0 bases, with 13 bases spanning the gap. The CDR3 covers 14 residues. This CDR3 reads CASSGGGMNTEAFF. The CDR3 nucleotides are TGTGCCAGCTCGGGAGGAGGGATGAACACTGAAGCTTTCTTT. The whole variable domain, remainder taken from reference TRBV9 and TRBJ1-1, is DSGVTQTPKHLITATGQRVTLRCSPRSGDLSVYWYQQSLDQGLQFLIQYYNGEERAKGNILERFSAQQFPDLHSELNLSSLELGDSALYFCASSGGGMNTEAFFGQGTRLTVV.

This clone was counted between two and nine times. The CDR3 coding sequence is TGTGCCAGCAGTGATACAGGGAACACTGAAGCTTTCTTT. It specifies CASSDTGNTEAFF. The chain has TRBV6-4 and TRBJ1-1; the D gene is possibly TRBD1 (5 bases). V lost 3 bases and J lost 1, with 6 bases in between. The CDR3 runs to 13 residues. CDR1 MRHNA and CDR2 SNTAGT come from the germline V gene.

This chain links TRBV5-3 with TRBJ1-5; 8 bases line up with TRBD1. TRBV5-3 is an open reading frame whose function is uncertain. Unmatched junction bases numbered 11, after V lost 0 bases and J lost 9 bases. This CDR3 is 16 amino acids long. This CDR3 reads CARSLGGTGLRGPQHF. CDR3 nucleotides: TGTGCCAGAAGCTTGGGGGGGACAGGCCTCAGAGGGCCCCAGCATTTT.

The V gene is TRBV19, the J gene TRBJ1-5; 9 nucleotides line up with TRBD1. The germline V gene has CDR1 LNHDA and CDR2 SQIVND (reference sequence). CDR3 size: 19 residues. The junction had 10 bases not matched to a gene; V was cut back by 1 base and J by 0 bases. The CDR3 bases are TGTGCCAGTAGTATAGGGGTTACAGGGGGCGATTATAGCAATCAGCCCCAGCATTTT. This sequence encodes CASSIGVTGGDYSNQPQHF.

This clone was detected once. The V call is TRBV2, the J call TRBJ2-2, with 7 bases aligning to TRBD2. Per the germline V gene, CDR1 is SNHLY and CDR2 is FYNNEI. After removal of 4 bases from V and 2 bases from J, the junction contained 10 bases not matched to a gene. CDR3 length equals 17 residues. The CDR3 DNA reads TGTGCCAGCAGTGCCCCAGGACTAGGTCTAAACACCGGGGAGCTGTTTTTT. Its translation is CASSAPGLGLNTGELFF.

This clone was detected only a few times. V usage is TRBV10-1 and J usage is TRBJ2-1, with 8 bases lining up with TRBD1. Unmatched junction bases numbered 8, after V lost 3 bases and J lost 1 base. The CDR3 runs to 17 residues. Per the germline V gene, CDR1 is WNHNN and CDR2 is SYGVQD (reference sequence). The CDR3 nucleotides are TGCGCCAGCAGTGACCACTCCGGACAGGGATCCTACAATGAGCAGTTCTTC. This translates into CASSDHSGQGSYNEQFF.

The CDR3 bases are TGTGCCTGGAGCTCCGGGGGGCGGAAGCCCCAGCATTTT. This translates into CAWSSGGRKPQHF. The V and J genes are TRBV30 and TRBJ1-5, with D possibly matching TRBD1 (6 bases). The V and J ends lost 3 bases and 8 bases respectively, with 14 bases between them. The V gene's germline CDR1 is GTSNPN and CDR2 SVGIG (reference sequence). The CDR3 sequence is 13 residues long.

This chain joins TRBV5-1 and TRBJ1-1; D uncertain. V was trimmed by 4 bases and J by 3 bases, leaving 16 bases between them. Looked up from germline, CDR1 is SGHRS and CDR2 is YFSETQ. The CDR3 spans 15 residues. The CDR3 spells CASSPGGEGYTEAFF. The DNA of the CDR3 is TGCGCCAGCAGCCCTGGCGGGGAGGGCTACACTGAAGCTTTCTTT.